Below are 11 T cell receptor beta chains sequenced from a single sample in a study of blood T cell repertoires in COVID-19. Produced via immunoSEQ multiplex PCR; TCRdb's table is partial and in-frame only. The sample shows about 200,000 clones, about 88% of them seen only once. Sample: PBMCs or T cells enriched from blood (not recorded which). All receptors derive from a woman in her thirties or forties with acute COVID-19.

This clone has just one count. V gene TRBV19 combines with J gene TRBJ2-7, with D perhaps TRBD2 (6 bases). V was shortened by 5 bases and J by 0 bases, with 11 bases between the two germline ends. Germline CDR1 and CDR2: LNHDA and SQIVND (reference sequence). There are 14 residues in the CDR3. The CDR3 here is CASSVAGSSYEQYF. CDR3 bases: TGTGCCAGTAGTGTCGCGGGAAGCTCCTACGAGCAGTACTTC.

Notes on this clone: The sample holds other DNA sequences that translate to the same CDR3. V is TRBV7-2 and J is TRBJ2-1, with 7 positions matching TRBD2. The V gene end was trimmed by 6 bases and the J gene end by 4 bases; junction bases not matched to a gene: 9. CDR3 length: 15 residues. Germline V lookup: CDR1 SGHTA, CDR2 FQGNSA. In nucleotides, the CDR3 is TGTGCCAGCAGTCCGGGGGGTGGAAATTACAATGAGCAGTTCTTC. Amino acid sequence: CASSPGGGNYNEQFF.

The CDR3 is CASSDQGANEQYF. CDR3 in DNA: TGTGCCAGCAGTGACCAGGGGGCCAACGAGCAGTACTTC. The chain carries TRBV2 and TRBJ2-7, with TRBD1 identical over 8 bases. V trimming: 3 bases; J trimming: 5 bases; junction bases outside the gene matches: 3. Germline lookup yields CDR1 SNHLY and CDR2 FYNNEI. This CDR3 has 13 amino acids.

This chain connects TRBV20-1 to TRBJ2-3; D ambiguous. The V gene lost 3 bases and the J gene lost 1 base, with 2 bases spanning the gap. This CDR3 has 11 residues. Per germline, CDR1 DFQATT and CDR2 SNEGSKA (reference sequence). CDR3 sequence: CSASGTDTQYF. The CDR3 nucleotides are TGCAGTGCTAGCGGCACAGATACGCAGTATTTT.

The gene calls are TRBV9 and TRBJ2-1, with 13 bases that match TRBD2. This CDR3 has 16 residues. From germline, CDR1 is SGDLS and CDR2 YYNGEE. Trimming cost V 4 bases and J 7 bases; bases outside gene matches: 8. Here the CDR3 reads CASSLSWTSGRNEQFF. The CDR3 region has the DNA TGTGCCAGCAGCTTAAGTTGGACTAGCGGGAGAAATGAGCAGTTCTTC.

The CDR3, as DNA: TGCGCCAGCAGCCAAGACTTGGCGGGAGAGCCAAAAGAGACCCAGTACTTC. Amino acid sequence: CASSQDLAGEPKETQYF. The chain has TRBV4-1 and TRBJ2-5; TRBD2 agrees at 7 bases. This CDR3 is 17 amino acids long. The germline V gene encodes CDR1 MGHRA and CDR2 YSYEKL. The trim removed 0 bases at V and 3 bases at J, leaving 10 bases unmatched.

This chain joins TRBV19 and TRBJ2-7; tentatively, D is TRBD1 (6 bases). CDR3 length: 13 amino acids. With 6 bases removed from V and 1 base from J, the gap between germline ends came to 10 bases. Germline CDR1 LNHDA, CDR2 SQIVND (reference sequence). The CDR3 is CASSRDTSYEQYF. CDR3 DNA: TGTGCCAGTAGCCGGGACACGTCCTACGAGCAGTACTTC.

Within the sample, this clone is medium-sized. The chain has TRBV7-8 and TRBJ2-1; 9 bases agree with TRBD2. CDR3 length: 16 amino acids. Germline loops: CDR1 SGHVS, CDR2 FQNEAQ. V dropped 1 base and J dropped 1; count of bases not matched to a gene: 2. The CDR3 nucleotides read TGTGCCAGCAGCTTAGAGGCGGGGGGGTCCTACAATGAGCAGTTCTTC. Translating it yields CASSLEAGGSYNEQFF.

The chain uses TRBV19 and TRBJ2-7; TRBD1 might be the D (6 bases). V lost 5 bases, J lost 3 bases, and 11 bases lay in between. CDR3 length: 13 residues. Germline CDR1 reads LNHDA; CDR2 reads SQIVND (reference sequence). This CDR3 is CASSSRGFYEQYF. The CDR3 DNA is TGTGCCAGTAGTTCTAGGGGGTTCTACGAGCAGTACTTC.

This clone was detected once. The CDR3 sequence: CASSESIVPGANYGYTF. The DNA for the CDR3 is TGCGCCAGCAGTGAGTCGATTGTCCCCGGAGCTAACTATGGCTACACCTTC. The rearrangement joins TRBV10-2 to TRBJ1-2; no definite D call. V was clipped by 0 bases and J by 0 bases, with 14 bases between them. This CDR3 region has 17 residues. Per the germline V gene, CDR1 is WSHSY and CDR2 is SAAADI.

This rearrangement joins TRBV6-5 to TRBJ2-7; 7 bases match TRBD2. Germline V gene data show CDR1 as MNHEY and CDR2 as SVGAGI. The ends lost 4 bases at V and 10 bases at J; junction bases unmatched: 4. The CDR3 length is 11 residues. The CDR3: CASSSSGVQYF. The CDR3 nucleotides are TGTGCCAGCAGTTCAAGCGGGGTTCAGTACTTC.